The 28 T cell receptor beta chains presented below share a single source sample, sequenced in a study of T cells in Graves' hyperthyroidism and ophthalmopathy. The TCR beta CDR3 regions underwent amplification using RNA transcripts as the source. The HTBI set primed first-round TCR CDR3 RT-PCR. TCRdb independently ran MiXCR on the multiplex PCR reads; one entry per CDR3 protein. The sample lists hundreds of thousands of distinct CDR3 sequences, under 20% occurring once. Sequencing was done on a sample of blood. The receptor source for this set is a woman between 45 and 65 years old with Graves' hyperthyroidism that later progressed to Graves' ophthalmopathy.

This clonotype was observed at least ten times. The chain carries TRBV11-1 and TRBJ1-1; D unresolved. CDR3 length equals 14 residues. CDR1 SGHAT and CDR2 FQDESV come from the germline V gene (reference sequence). Trimming shortened V by 5 bases and J by 2 bases, and 12 bases separated the two germline ends. The CDR3 nucleotides read TGTGCCAGCAGCCCGTTGACAATAAACACTGAAGCTTTCTTT. It is translated as CASSPLTINTEAFF. The full variable domain, its missing parts supplied by reference TRBV11-1 and TRBJ1-1, is EAEVAQSPRYKITEKSQAVAFWCDPISGHATLYWYRQILGQGPELLVQFQDESVVDDSQLPKDRFSAERLKGVDSTLKIQPAELGDSAMYLCASSPLTINTEAFFGQGTRLTVV.

Ten or more counts support this clonotype. The chain joins TRBV2 to TRBJ1-5, with D uncertain. The CDR3 has 13 amino acids. The germline V and J ends were trimmed by 7 bases and 2 bases, with 9 bases remaining between them. Germline V lookup: CDR1 SNHLY, CDR2 FYNNEI. CDR3 protein: CASKGSGNQPQHF. CDR3 sequence (DNA): TGTGCCAGCAAAGGGAGCGGCAATCAGCCCCAGCATTTT. The full variable domain, with the rest looked up from reference TRBV2 and TRBJ1-5, is EPEVTQTPSHQVTQMGQEVILRCVPISNHLYFYWYRQILGQKVEFLVSFYNNEISEKSEIFDDQFSVERPDGSNFTLKIRSTKLEDSAMYFCASKGSGNQPQHFGDGTRLSIL.

The gene calls are TRBV11-2 and TRBJ2-4; 7 nucleotides agree with TRBD1. CDR3 length: 12 amino acids. CDR1 is SGHAT, CDR2 FQNNGV, per germline. V shed 4 bases, J shed 7 bases, and the junction held 1 base outside the gene matches. DNA of the CDR3: TGTGCCAGCAGCTCCAGGGGGAACATTCAGTACTTC. This translates into CASSSRGNIQYF.

This clonotype came up a few times. The V and J genes are TRBV10-1 and TRBJ2-1; TRBD1 matches 10 bases. This CDR3 has 16 amino acids. V shed 5 bases and J 6 bases; nucleotides not matched to a gene: 10. Looked up from germline, CDR1 is WNHNN and CDR2 is SYGVQD (reference sequence). The CDR3 is CASSLSGQGRANEQFF. In DNA form, the CDR3 reads TGCGCCAGCAGTCTCTCGGGACAGGGGAGGGCCAATGAGCAGTTCTTC.

This clonotype was recorded at least ten times. J is TRBJ2-3 and V is TRBV3-1; 14 bases map to TRBD2. The V segment lost 4 bases and the J segment 6 bases; nucleotides outside the gene matches: 6. The CDR3 is made up of 16 amino acids. Germline lookup yields CDR1 LGHDT and CDR2 YNNKEL (reference sequence). CDR3 in DNA: TGTGCCAGCAGCCCCTGGACTAGCGGGGGGTTCGATACGCAGTATTTT. This translates into CASSPWTSGGFDTQYF.

Comment on this clonotype: This CDR3 is missing its conserved last phenylalanine or tryptophan, likely due to a read error. The V call is TRBV6-2 or TRBV6-3, the J call TRBJ2-7, with D tentatively TRBD2 (5 bases). Germline V gene data show CDR1 as MNHEY and CDR2 as SVGEGT. Trimming took 7 bases from V and 2 from J, leaving 18 bases between them. CDR3 size: 15 residues. The CDR3 protein is CASTHSQRGTYEQYS. CDR3 DNA sequence: TGTGCCAGCACCCACTCTCAACGGGGAACCTACGAGCAGTACTCC.

The chain joins TRBV27 to TRBJ2-5; 16 bases map to TRBD2. CDR1 and CDR2 from the germline V gene are MNHEY and SMNVEV (reference sequence). This CDR3 is built from 19 residues. With V trimmed by 4 bases and J by 4 bases, 12 bases remained unmatched. The CDR3 DNA follows: TGTGCCAGCAGTTCCATTCTGGGACTAGCGGGGGGGGGGGGAGAGACCCAGTACTTC. Amino acids: CASSSILGLAGGGGETQYF.

This clonotype has ten or more counts. This chain connects TRBV5-1 to TRBJ1-1; 7 bases fit TRBD1. Germline CDR1 SGHRS, CDR2 YFSETQ. The length of the CDR3 is 15 residues. The J segment lost 1 base and the V segment lost 5 bases, leaving 8 bases of the junction unmatched. This chain's CDR3 is CASRETGTANTEAFF. The CDR3 nucleotides are TGCGCCAGCAGGGAAACCGGGACAGCGAACACTGAAGCTTTCTTT.

This clonotype has just a few counts. V is TRBV27 and J is TRBJ1-2; 10 nucleotides match TRBD1. This CDR3 region has 17 residues. The germline gives CDR1 MNHEY, CDR2 SMNVEV (reference sequence). With 8 bases clipped from V and 2 bases from J, the junction kept 14 bases outside the gene matches. This CDR3 is CASGTGTGAEQNYGYTF. The CDR3 nucleotides are TGTGCCAGCGGGACCGGGACAGGGGCCGAACAGAACTATGGCTACACCTTC.

As to this clonotype: A junction boundary mismatches the germline segment, possibly from a read error. This chain joins TRBV5-1 and TRBJ2-3; D assignment may be TRBD1 or TRBD2 (5 bases each). Looked up from germline, CDR1 is SGHRS and CDR2 is YFSETQ. This CDR3 region has 16 residues. The CDR3 bases are TGCGCCAGCAGCTACGGGACGGACGATCGCACAGATACGCGGTATTTT. Protein product: CASSYGTDDRTDTRYF.

Remarks on this clonotype: Sequence at one end of the junction differs from germline and may be a read error. This chain connects TRBV12-3 or TRBV12-4 to TRBJ2-2, with TRBD2 as a possible D gene (6 bases). The CDR3 is 15 amino acids. Here the CDR3 DNA reads TGTGCCAGCAGTTTATTAGTCGGGAACACCGGGGGGCTGTTTTTT. This codes for CASSLLVGNTGGLFF.

This clonotype was detected many times. The chain is built from TRBV20-1 and TRBJ1-1, with 7 nucleotides matching TRBD1. This CDR3 has 12 residues. The V segment lost 5 bases and the J segment 1 base; nucleotides outside the gene matches: 1. CDR1 and CDR2 from the germline V gene are DFQATT and SNEGSKA (reference sequence). Here the CDR3 DNA reads TGCAGTGCTCGGGACAGGAACACTGAAGCTTTCTTT. It yields the protein CSARDRNTEAFF.

This clonotype was picked up a small number of times. The rearrangement joins TRBV10-3 to TRBJ2-5; the D call may be TRBD1 or TRBD2 (5 bases each). Germline CDR1 reads ENHRY; CDR2 reads SYGVKD. The V and J ends lost 7 bases and 1 base respectively, with 16 bases between them. The CDR3 sequence is 15 residues long. The CDR3 DNA follows: TGTGCCATCAAGGTGGGGGACCCTTTCCAAGAGACCCAGTACTTC. This encodes CAIKVGDPFQETQYF.

This clonotype has just a few counts. The rearrangement uses TRBV5-6 and TRBJ2-3, with TRBD2 identical over 8 bases. The germline gives CDR1 SGHDT, CDR2 YYEEEE. The junction had 16 bases not matched to a gene; V was cut back by 4 bases and J by 9 bases. This CDR3 has 16 amino acids. CDR3 in amino acids: CASSGRAGAGYQTQYF. The CDR3 DNA is TGTGCCAGCAGCGGTCGAGCGGGGGCGGGATATCAGACGCAGTATTTT.

This clonotype showed up just a few times. The chain uses TRBV5-1 and TRBJ2-5; perhaps TRBD1 as D (6 bases). This CDR3 is built from 15 residues. Germline V gives CDR1 SGHRS, CDR2 YFSETQ. Trimming removed 1 base at V and 3 bases at J, with 13 bases between. This CDR3 is CASSLLNRAEETQYF. The CDR3 region has the DNA TGCGCCAGCAGCTTGTTGAACAGGGCCGAAGAGACCCAGTACTTC.

This clonotype showed up many times. The chain joins TRBV20-1 to TRBJ1-2; no firm D call. Looked up from germline, CDR1 is DFQATT and CDR2 is SNEGSKA (reference sequence). CDR3 length equals 10 residues. V was trimmed by 6 bases and J by 5 bases, leaving 7 bases between them. This chain's CDR3 is CSAIEYGYTF. Here the CDR3 DNA reads TGCAGTGCCATTGAGTATGGCTACACCTTC.

The table lists this clonotype with a few counts. The V call is TRBV13, the J call TRBJ1-6; 8 bases line up with TRBD1. CDR3 length: 15 residues. Trimming removed 1 base from V and 8 bases from J; junction bases left unmatched: 4. CDR1 is PRHDT and CDR2 is FYEKMQ in the germline V gene (reference sequence). The CDR3 region is CASSLERTGHSPLHF. The CDR3 DNA sequence: TGTGCCAGCAGCTTAGAGCGGACAGGGCATTCACCCCTCCACTTT.

This clonotype was detected ten times or more. CDR3 sequence reads: CASSPTEVPIQYF. The CDR3 bases are TGTGCCAGCAGCCCAACTGAGGTCCCCATTCAGTACTTC. The gene calls are TRBV11-2 and TRBJ2-4; D is undetermined. V was pared by 5 bases and J by 9 bases, with 14 bases between. The V gene's germline CDR1 is SGHAT and CDR2 FQNNGV. The CDR3 is made up of 13 amino acids.

This clonotype was observed many times. V is TRBV7-2 and J is TRBJ1-1, with D unresolved. The CDR3 contains 14 residues. V was clipped by 2 bases and J by 4 bases, with 11 bases between them. In germline, CDR1 is SGHTA, CDR2 FQGNSA. CDR3 sequence: CASSLWARTTEAFF. The CDR3 DNA is TGTGCCAGCAGCTTATGGGCAAGGACCACTGAAGCTTTCTTT.

The chain couples TRBV5-5 to TRBJ2-7; maybe TRBD2 (5 bases). V dropped 0 bases and J dropped 2 bases, with 9 bases sitting between them. In germline, CDR1 is SGHKS, CDR2 YYEKEE (reference sequence). CDR3 size: 14 residues. The CDR3 region is CASSLEPAAYEQYF. The CDR3 nucleotides read TGTGCCAGCAGCTTGGAACCAGCGGCCTACGAGCAGTACTTC. Full variable domain (outside the CDR3, taken from reference TRBV5-5 and TRBJ2-7): DAGVTQSPTHLIKTRGQQVTLRCSPISGHKSVSWYQQVLGQGPQFIFQYYEKEERGRGNFPDRFSARQFPNYSSELNVNALLLGDSALYLCASSLEPAAYEQYFGPGTRLTVT.

The CDR3 coding sequence is TGTGCCAGCAGTGTGTTTGATAGGAATGAGCAGTTCTTC. This sequence encodes CASSVFDRNEQFF. The chain joins TRBV6-4 to TRBJ2-1, with D unresolved. Germline V gene data show CDR1 as MRHNA and CDR2 as SNTAGT. The length of the CDR3 is 13 residues. V lost 4 bases and J lost 7, with 11 bases in between.

Only a few counts were recorded for this clonotype. The chain uses TRBV30 and TRBJ1-5; 10 bases match TRBD1. The length of the CDR3 is 15 residues. The trim removed 2 bases at V and 5 bases at J, leaving 6 bases unmatched. Looked up from germline, CDR1 is GTSNPN and CDR2 is SVGIG (reference sequence). The CDR3 spells CAWSPTGTGDQPQHF. As DNA, the CDR3 is TGTGCCTGGAGTCCTACCGGGACAGGGGATCAGCCCCAGCATTTT.

The rearrangement joins TRBV12-5 to TRBJ2-1; 13 bases fit TRBD2. The CDR3 is 17 amino acids. The V segment lost 2 bases and the J segment 2 bases; nucleotides outside the gene matches: 3. Germline CDR1 LGHNT, CDR2 FRNRAP. In DNA form, the CDR3 reads TGTGCTAGTGGTTTGACTAGCGGGGGGGCCCCCTACAATGAGCAGTTCTTC. It codes for CASGLTSGGAPYNEQFF.

This rearrangement joins TRBV9 to TRBJ1-2; 7 positions agree with TRBD1. The trim removed 4 bases at V and 7 bases at J, leaving 4 bases unmatched. The CDR3 has 12 residues. Germline CDR1 reads SGDLS; CDR2 reads YYNGEE. As DNA, the CDR3 is TGTGCCAGCAGCTCACAGGGGAGTGGCTACACCTTC. Protein: CASSSQGSGYTF.

This clonotype was counted at least ten times. The chain carries TRBV30 and TRBJ1-1; TRBD1 might be the D (5 bases). Trimming stripped 1 base from V and 4 bases from J, with 10 bases between. Looked up from germline, CDR1 is GTSNPN and CDR2 is SVGIG (reference sequence). This CDR3 has 13 residues. The CDR3 region has the DNA TGTGCCTGGAGTGAGAGGGGCCTCACTGAAGCTTTCTTT. It encodes CAWSERGLTEAFF.

The V and J genes are TRBV27 and TRBJ2-2; unclear D gene. CDR3 length: 12 residues. CDR1 is MNHEY and CDR2 is SMNVEV in the germline V gene (reference sequence). The V and J ends lost 10 bases and 4 bases respectively, with 10 bases between them. CDR3 nucleotide sequence: TGTGCCACCACCGGCGGCACCGGGGAGCTGTTTTTT. Its protein is CATTGGTGELFF.

The V gene is TRBV29-1, the J gene TRBJ2-1; 12 nucleotides line up with TRBD1. Trimming took 7 bases from V and 2 from J; bases not matched to a gene: 3. This CDR3 has 14 residues. CDR1 is SQVTM, CDR2 ANQGSEA, per germline. This CDR3 is CSEGTGGTYNEQFF. The CDR3 DNA sequence: TGCAGCGAAGGGACAGGGGGCACCTACAATGAGCAGTTCTTC.

This clonotype was detected ten times or more. The V gene is TRBV6-1, the J gene TRBJ2-7; D is perhaps TRBD2 (6 bases). CDR1 is MNHNS, CDR2 SASEGT, per germline. The CDR3 runs to 13 residues. V dropped 3 bases and J dropped 6 bases, with 12 bases sitting between them. The CDR3 DNA is TGTGCCAGCAGTGATCTGACTAGAAGCGAGCAGTACTTC. It is translated as CASSDLTRSEQYF.